This T cell receptor beta chain was documented in a study of control samples from healthy donors and cancer patients. The method was immunoSEQ multiplex PCR; TCRdb's version includes in-frame clones alone and lacks a portion of them. The profile shows 35,000 to 50,000 clones, less than 85% of them singletons. This clone occurred a few times. V lost 3 bases and J 5 bases, leaving 10 bases between the germline ends. The length of the CDR3 is 14 residues. In germline, CDR1 is SEHNR, CDR2 FQNEAQ (reference sequence). The sequence was collected from a man aged 55-75 years in good health. The J gene is TRBJ1-4, the V gene TRBV7-9, with D possibly being TRBD1 (5 bases). The source material was blood. CDR3 residues: CASSFHQGNEKLFF. The CDR3 DNA reads as TGTGCCAGCAGCTTTCATCAGGGAAATGAAAAACTGTTTTTT.